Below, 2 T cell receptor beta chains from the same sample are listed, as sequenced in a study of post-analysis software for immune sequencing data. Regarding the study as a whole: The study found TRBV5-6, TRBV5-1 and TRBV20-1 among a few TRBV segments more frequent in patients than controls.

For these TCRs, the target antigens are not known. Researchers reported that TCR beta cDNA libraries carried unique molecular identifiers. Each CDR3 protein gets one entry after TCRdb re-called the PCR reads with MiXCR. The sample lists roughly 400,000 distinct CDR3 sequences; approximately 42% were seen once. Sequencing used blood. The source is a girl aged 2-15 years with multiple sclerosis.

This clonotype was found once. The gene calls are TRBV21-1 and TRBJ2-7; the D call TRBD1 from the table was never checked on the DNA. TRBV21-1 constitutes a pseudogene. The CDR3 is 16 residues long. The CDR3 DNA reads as TGTGCCAGCAGCAAAGTGAAGACCCCAGGGTCCTACGAGCAGTACTTC. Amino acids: CASSKVKTPGSYEQYF.

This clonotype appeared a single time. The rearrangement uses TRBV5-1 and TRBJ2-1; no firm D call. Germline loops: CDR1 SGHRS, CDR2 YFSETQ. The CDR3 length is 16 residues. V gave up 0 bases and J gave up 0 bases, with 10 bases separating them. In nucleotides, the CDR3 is TGCGCCAGCAGCTTGGGCATCCGGCCCTCCTACAATGAGCAGTTCTTC. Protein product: CASSLGIRPSYNEQFF.